The 2 T cell receptor beta chains below come from one sample, sequenced in a study of blood T cell repertoires in COVID-19. The protocol was immunoSEQ multiplex PCR, while the TCRdb copy is restricted to in-frame clones and leaves out a portion. The sample includes 230,000 or so clones, 65% to 90% of them seen just once. Sequences were obtained from peripheral blood. The source of these receptors is a man aged 40-55 years who had recovered from COVID-19.

V usage is TRBV25-1 and J usage is TRBJ2-1; possibly TRBD1 for D (5 bases). Per germline, CDR1 MGHDK and CDR2 SYGVNS. Trimming shortened V by 5 bases and J by 4 bases, and 15 bases separated the two germline ends. The CDR3 runs to 15 residues. CDR3 DNA sequence: TGTGCCAGCAGTCTGGGGCCCCTTACGTACAATGAGCAGTTCTTC. It is translated as CASSLGPLTYNEQFF.

This chain uses TRBV5-1 with TRBJ1-4, with unresolved D. Germline lookup yields CDR1 SGHRS and CDR2 YFSETQ. The CDR3 runs 20 residues. V was pared by 4 bases and J by 5 bases, with 30 bases between. The CDR3 is CASSPTIGRRVSESNEKLFF. For the CDR3, the DNA is TGCGCCAGCAGCCCGACTATCGGAAGGCGGGTGAGCGAATCGAATGAAAAACTGTTTTTT.